Listed below are T cell receptor beta chains from one sample, sequenced in a study of long-term antiretroviral therapy in people with HIV. TCRdb's table, derived via immunoSEQ multiplex PCR, lists solely in-frame clones and lacks some. The sample yields fewer than 30,000 clones, roughly four fifths seen once. Sequences were derived from unsorted PBMCs, sampled 0.7 years before starting antiretroviral therapy. The receptors originated from a man aged 25 to 40 with HIV. CDR3s include the opening cysteine and the closing phenylalanine or tryptophan. The D gene is left open where the match is weak.

J: TRBJ1-1
V: TRBV7-3
length: 16
D: .
CDR3: CASSLTPAGANTEAFF

J: TRBJ1-6
V: TRBV28
length: 12
D: .
CDR3: CASNRVNSPLHF

J: TRBJ2-4
V: TRBV19
length: 15
D: .
CDR3: CASSPLLGSKNIQYF

J: TRBJ2-4
V: TRBV5-1
length: 14
D: .
CDR3: CASSWTGTRDIQYF

J: TRBJ2-7
V: TRBV7-9
length: 17
D: TRBD2
CDR3: CASSLAPLAGGHYEQYF

J: TRBJ2-2
V: TRBV5-1
length: 12
D: .
CDR3: CASSLDTGELFF

J: TRBJ1-6
V: TRBV6-6
length: 14
D: .
CDR3: CASSSTGMDSPLHF

J: TRBJ2-1
V: TRBV6-4
length: 12
D: .
CDR3: CASSAGGNEQFF

J: TRBJ2-1
V: TRBV4-3
length: 14
D: .
CDR3: CASSQVLGAGPLIF

J: TRBJ1-1
V: TRBV19
length: 14
D: .
CDR3: CASKSYSLNTEAFF

J: TRBJ2-1
V: TRBV23-1
length: 15
D: .
CDR3: CASKKARYDRNEQFF

J: TRBJ2-7
V: TRBV4-3
length: 15
D: .
CDR3: CASSLSQGGAHEQYF

J: TRBJ2-1
V: TRBV27
length: 16
D: TRBD2
CDR3: CASSLRGTSGGNEQFF

J: TRBJ2-7
V: TRBV5-1
length: 16
D: .
CDR3: CASSSELRGPIYEQYF

J: TRBJ2-5
V: TRBV6-6
length: 12
D: .
CDR3: CASSYSLETQYF

J: TRBJ2-2
V: TRBV6-1
length: 15
D: .
CDR3: CASSKRGDFTGELFF

J: TRBJ2-7
V: TRBV5-4
length: 13
D: .
CDR3: CASSLLVVGEQYF

J: TRBJ2-5
V: TRBV7-3
length: 13
D: .
CDR3: CASSDDLEETQYF

J: TRBJ2-7
V: TRBV5-1
length: 14
D: .
CDR3: CASSLVPASYEQYF

J: TRBJ2-3
V: TRBV9
length: 16
D: .
CDR3: CASSPRENRITDTQYF